This T cell receptor beta chain is drawn from a study of T cells after yellow fever vaccination. Each CDR3 protein gets one entry after TCRdb re-called the 5' RACE reads with MiXCR. The top ten clones hold 3% to 3.5% of a sample with 300,000 to 350,000 distinct CDR3 sequences, around 10% of them seen once. This clonotype was seen ten or more times. Germline loops: CDR1 SGHTA, CDR2 FQGNSA. This CDR3 has 13 amino acids. J was trimmed by 2 bases and V by 4 bases; bases with no gene match: 0. The source material was CD4+ T cells sorted from PBMCs, sampled 45 days after the yellow fever booster vaccination. The clonotype comes from a man between 18 and 29 years old who received the YFV17D yellow fever vaccine. The chain couples TRBV7-2 to TRBJ2-7, with TRBD2 matching 9 bases. The CDR3 DNA reads TGTGCCAGCAGCTGGACTAGCGCCTACGAGCAGTACGTC. Amino acid sequence: CASSWTSAYEQYV.